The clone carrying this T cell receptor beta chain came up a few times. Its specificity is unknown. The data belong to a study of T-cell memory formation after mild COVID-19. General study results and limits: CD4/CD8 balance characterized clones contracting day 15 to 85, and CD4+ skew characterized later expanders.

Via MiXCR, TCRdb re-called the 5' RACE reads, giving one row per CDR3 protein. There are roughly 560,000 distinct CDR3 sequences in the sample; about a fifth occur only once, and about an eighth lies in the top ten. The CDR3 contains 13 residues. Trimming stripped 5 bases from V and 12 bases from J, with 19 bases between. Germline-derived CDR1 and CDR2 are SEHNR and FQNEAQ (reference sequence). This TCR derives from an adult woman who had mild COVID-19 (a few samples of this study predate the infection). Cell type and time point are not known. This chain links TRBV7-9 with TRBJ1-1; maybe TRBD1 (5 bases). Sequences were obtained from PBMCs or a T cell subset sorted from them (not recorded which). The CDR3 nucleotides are TGTGCCAGCAGCGCCCGGGACCCGACTTGGACTTTCTTT. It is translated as CASSARDPTWTFF. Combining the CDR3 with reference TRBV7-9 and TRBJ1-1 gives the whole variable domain DTGVSQNPRHKITKRGQNVTFRCDPISEHNRLYWYRQTLGQGPEFLTYFQNEAQLEKSRLLSDRFSAERPKGSFSTLEIQRTEQGDSAMYLCASSARDPTWTFFGQGTRLTVV.